This TCR beta chain was sequenced in a study of T cell responses to AZD1222 COVID-19 vaccine. Broader study findings: Spike-wide coverage was observed for vaccine-associated CD4 TCRs, with dominant responses at 160-218 and 743-854. Most donors were white British and more were female, and clonal diversity was possibly underestimated. Every sample of the repertoires postdated the peak T cell response. Recipients of AZD1222 seropositive at baseline numbered only 5 to 7.

V was clipped by 0 bases and J by 8 bases, with 13 bases between them. CDR1 is MGHRA and CDR2 is YSYEKL in the germline V gene. The CDR3 is made up of 14 amino acids. Assay used: immunoSEQ multiplex PCR; TCRdb lists only in-frame clones, some missing. Of approximately 110,000 clones listed, about 92% are singletons. A remark on this clone: Antigen specificity is unknown.

The clonotype was recovered from an adult in good health. The chain recombines TRBV4-1 with TRBJ1-2; D uncertain. Sequenced material: peripheral blood, taken on day 0 of AZD1222 vaccination. This CDR3 is CASSQEWDRGGYTF. CDR3 sequence (DNA): TGCGCCAGCAGCCAAGAGTGGGATAGAGGGGGCTACACCTTC.